A selection of T cell receptor beta chains follows, all from one sample in a study of OX40 agonist ivuxolimab in advanced cancers. Sequenced by immunoSEQ multiplex PCR; TCRdb stores in-frame clones only, minus some. This table has around 62,000 clones, approximately 84% appearing once. The material sequenced was CD4+ or CD8+ T cells sorted from blood, taken in a trial of the OX40 agonist ivuxolimab. These receptors originate from an adult with an advanced solid tumor such as melanoma, head and neck, liver or kidney cancer. CDR3s include the opening cysteine and the closing phenylalanine or tryptophan. Each record gives: V gene, J gene, clone size, D gene, CDR3 protein, CDR3 DNA. The D gene is left open where the match is weak. Only part of the rows carry a size: once, few, many, or a class if the clone is expanded.

V gene: TRBV6-6
J gene: TRBJ2-5
clone size: -
D gene: -
CDR3 protein: CASSSSGSQETQYF
CDR3 DNA: TGTGCCAGCAGTTCCTCCGGGAGTCAAGAGACCCAGTACTTC

V gene: TRBV5-5
J gene: TRBJ2-3
clone size: -
D gene: TRBD2
CDR3 protein: CASSLSLAGASTDTQYF
CDR3 DNA: TGTGCCAGCAGCTTGTCTCTAGCGGGAGCTAGCACAGATACGCAGTATTTT

V gene: TRBV5-1
J gene: TRBJ1-5
clone size: -
D gene: -
CDR3 protein: CASSSEGAGQPQHF
CDR3 DNA: TGCGCCAGCAGCTCAGAGGGAGCGGGTCAGCCCCAGCATTTT

V gene: TRBV7-6
J gene: TRBJ2-4
clone size: -
D gene: -
CDR3 protein: CASSLGGWKNIQYF
CDR3 DNA: TGTGCCAGCAGCTTAGGCGGGTGGAAAAACATTCAGTACTTC

V gene: TRBV28
J gene: TRBJ2-5
clone size: -
D gene: -
CDR3 protein: CASSLQGGAETQYF
CDR3 DNA: TGTGCCAGCAGTTTACAGGGGGGGGCAGAGACCCAGTACTTC

V gene: TRBV7-8
J gene: TRBJ2-3
clone size: -
D gene: TRBD2
CDR3 protein: CASSSRETSGATDTQYF
CDR3 DNA: TGTGCCAGCAGCTCACGGGAGACTAGCGGGGCAACAGATACGCAGTATTTT

V gene: TRBV19
J gene: TRBJ1-3
clone size: -
D gene: -
CDR3 protein: CASSIGQSGLSGNTIYF
CDR3 DNA: TGTGCCAGTAGTATAGGACAATCCGGACTCTCTGGAAACACCATATATTTT

V gene: TRBV7-3
J gene: TRBJ2-6
clone size: -
D gene: -
CDR3 protein: CASSLTPTGNSGANVLTF
CDR3 DNA: TGTGCCAGCAGCTTAACACCGACAGGCAACTCTGGGGCCAACGTCCTGACTTTC

V gene: TRBV9
J gene: TRBJ2-1
clone size: -
D gene: TRBD1
CDR3 protein: CASSVAEFSWDRANEQFF
CDR3 DNA: TGTGCCAGCAGCGTAGCTGAGTTCTCCTGGGACAGGGCGAATGAGCAGTTCTTC

V gene: TRBV7-2
J gene: TRBJ1-2
clone size: -
D gene: TRBD1
CDR3 protein: CASSSTGATNYGYTF
CDR3 DNA: TGTGCCAGCAGCTCGACAGGGGCAACTAACTATGGCTACACCTTC

V gene: TRBV4-3
J gene: TRBJ1-1
clone size: once
D gene: -
CDR3 protein: CASSQDGDRFTEAFF
CDR3 DNA: TGCGCCAGCAGCCAAGACGGGGACCGATTTACTGAAGCTTTCTTT

V gene: TRBV2
J gene: TRBJ1-5
clone size: -
D gene: -
CDR3 protein: CASSEAVGYQPQHF
CDR3 DNA: TGTGCCAGCAGTGAAGCGGTAGGGTATCAGCCCCAGCATTTT

V gene: TRBV5-5
J gene: TRBJ1-4
clone size: -
D gene: -
CDR3 protein: CASSRSPADEKLFF
CDR3 DNA: TGTGCCAGCAGCCGTTCCCCGGCCGATGAAAAACTGTTTTTT

V gene: TRBV7-2
J gene: TRBJ1-5
clone size: -
D gene: TRBD1
CDR3 protein: CASSWDRRLNQPQHF
CDR3 DNA: TGTGCCAGCAGCTGGGACAGGAGACTCAATCAGCCCCAGCATTTT

V gene: TRBV19
J gene: TRBJ2-3
clone size: -
D gene: -
CDR3 protein: CASSMSGYTDTQYF
CDR3 DNA: TGTGCCAGTAGTATGAGCGGCTACACAGATACGCAGTATTTT

V gene: TRBV9
J gene: TRBJ2-3
clone size: -
D gene: TRBD2
CDR3 protein: CASSVGTSGANTDTQYF
CDR3 DNA: TGTGCCAGCAGCGTAGGGACTAGCGGTGCGAACACAGATACGCAGTATTTT

V gene: TRBV6-1
J gene: TRBJ1-5
clone size: once
D gene: TRBD1
CDR3 protein: CASSFRDSSNQPQHF
CDR3 DNA: TGTGCCAGCAGTTTCCGGGACAGTAGCAATCAGCCCCAGCATTTT

V gene: TRBV29-1
J gene: TRBJ1-1
clone size: few
D gene: -
CDR3 protein: CSVVRRSGLNTEAFF
CDR3 DNA: TGCAGCGTTGTAAGGAGGTCGGGGTTGAACACTGAAGCTTTCTTT

V gene: TRBV9
J gene: TRBJ1-1
clone size: few
D gene: TRBD1
CDR3 protein: CASSSQGRATEAFF
CDR3 DNA: TGTGCCAGCAGCTCACAGGGGCGGGCCACTGAAGCTTTCTTT

V gene: TRBV7-9
J gene: TRBJ2-7
clone size: -
D gene: -
CDR3 protein: CASSRGSQPGQQYF
CDR3 DNA: TGTGCCAGCAGCAGAGGATCGCAGCCAGGGCAGCAGTACTTC

V gene: TRBV28
J gene: TRBJ1-6
clone size: -
D gene: -
CDR3 protein: CASSLAQGGFGNSPLHF
CDR3 DNA: TGTGCCAGCAGTTTAGCCCAGGGCGGGTTTGGTAATTCACCCCTCCACTTT

V gene: TRBV11-3
J gene: TRBJ2-3
clone size: -
D gene: -
CDR3 protein: CASSLVPPPDTQYF
CDR3 DNA: TGTGCCAGCAGCTTAGTCCCCCCCCCAGATACGCAGTATTTT

V gene: TRBV2
J gene: TRBJ1-1
clone size: once
D gene: -
CDR3 protein: CASTTGGGTEAFF
CDR3 DNA: TGTGCCAGTACCACTGGAGGGGGCACTGAAGCTTTCTTT

V gene: TRBV27
J gene: TRBJ1-6
clone size: -
D gene: TRBD1
CDR3 protein: CASRPSGQVNSPLHF
CDR3 DNA: TGTGCCAGCAGGCCGAGCGGACAGGTGAATTCACCCCTCCACTTT

V gene: TRBV5-1
J gene: TRBJ2-7
clone size: -
D gene: -
CDR3 protein: CASSVPPGEQYF
CDR3 DNA: TGCGCCAGCAGTGTCCCGCCGGGCGAGCAGTACTTC

V gene: TRBV18
J gene: TRBJ2-7
clone size: -
D gene: -
CDR3 protein: CASSPTRGSLGHEQYF
CDR3 DNA: TGTGCCAGCTCACCAACCCGGGGTAGCTTGGGTCACGAGCAGTACTTC

V gene: TRBV27
J gene: TRBJ2-1
clone size: -
D gene: -
CDR3 protein: CASTGGPGEQFF
CDR3 DNA: TGTGCCAGCACTGGGGGGCCCGGTGAGCAGTTCTTC

V gene: TRBV5-1
J gene: TRBJ1-2
clone size: -
D gene: TRBD1
CDR3 protein: CASSPGQVNGYTF
CDR3 DNA: TGCGCCAGCAGCCCGGGACAGGTGAATGGCTACACCTTC

V gene: TRBV9
J gene: TRBJ1-1
clone size: once
D gene: -
CDR3 protein: CASSQNSVAGTEAFF
CDR3 DNA: TGTGCCAGCAGCCAAAACAGTGTCGCCGGCACTGAAGCTTTCTTT

V gene: TRBV2
J gene: TRBJ1-1
clone size: many
D gene: -
CDR3 protein: CASRRTLADTEAFF
CDR3 DNA: TGTGCCAGCAGACGGACTTTGGCAGACACTGAAGCTTTCTTT

V gene: TRBV10-3
J gene: TRBJ2-1
clone size: -
D gene: TRBD1
CDR3 protein: CAISRDRGGREQFF
CDR3 DNA: TGTGCCATCAGCCGGGACAGGGGAGGTCGGGAGCAGTTCTTC

V gene: TRBV10-3
J gene: TRBJ2-7
clone size: -
D gene: TRBD1
CDR3 protein: CAISFTGTGGEQYF
CDR3 DNA: TGTGCCATCAGTTTCACCGGGACAGGGGGCGAGCAGTACTTC

V gene: TRBV7-8
J gene: TRBJ1-2
clone size: -
D gene: -
CDR3 protein: CASSSLGPPAGVGYGYTF
CDR3 DNA: TGTGCCAGCAGCTCCCTCGGACCTCCCGCTGGGGTGGGCTATGGCTACACCTTC

V gene: TRBV28
J gene: TRBJ2-1
clone size: once
D gene: TRBD1
CDR3 protein: CASSLHRGFYNEQFF
CDR3 DNA: TGTGCCAGCAGTTTACACAGGGGCTTCTACAATGAGCAGTTCTTC

V gene: TRBV19
J gene: TRBJ1-1
clone size: -
D gene: -
CDR3 protein: CASSIVRVNTEAFF
CDR3 DNA: TGTGCCAGTAGTATAGTAAGAGTGAACACTGAAGCTTTCTTT

V gene: TRBV11-2
J gene: TRBJ1-1
clone size: -
D gene: -
CDR3 protein: CASSLDGYGSGGERAFF
CDR3 DNA: TGTGCCAGCAGCTTAGATGGGTACGGATCGGGGGGAGAGCGAGCTTTCTTT

V gene: TRBV28
J gene: TRBJ1-3
clone size: -
D gene: TRBD1
CDR3 protein: CASAGDRVTGNTIYF
CDR3 DNA: TGTGCCAGCGCTGGGGACAGGGTGACTGGAAACACCATATATTTT

V gene: TRBV6-5
J gene: TRBJ1-3
clone size: -
D gene: -
CDR3 protein: CASSYRRNSGNTIYF
CDR3 DNA: TGTGCCAGCAGTTACCGACGGAACTCTGGAAACACCATATATTTT

V gene: TRBV11-2
J gene: TRBJ1-2
clone size: -
D gene: -
CDR3 protein: CASSHRDPAVQGHGYTF
CDR3 DNA: TGTGCCAGCAGCCACCGTGACCCGGCGGTCCAGGGGCATGGCTACACCTTC

V gene: TRBV5-4
J gene: TRBJ1-1
clone size: once
D gene: -
CDR3 protein: CASSLGQRTNTEAFF
CDR3 DNA: TGTGCCAGCAGCTTGGGGCAGCGAACTAACACTGAAGCTTTCTTT

V gene: TRBV11-2
J gene: TRBJ1-1
clone size: -
D gene: -
CDR3 protein: CASSRGNMNTEAFF
CDR3 DNA: TGTGCCAGCAGCAGAGGGAACATGAACACTGAAGCTTTCTTT

V gene: TRBV2
J gene: TRBJ1-4
clone size: -
D gene: -
CDR3 protein: CARRTADEKLFF
CDR3 DNA: TGTGCCAGGCGCACGGCGGACGAAAAACTGTTTTTT

V gene: TRBV2
J gene: TRBJ1-1
clone size: -
D gene: -
CDR3 protein: CATTGPNTEAFF
CDR3 DNA: TGTGCCACCACCGGACCCAACACTGAAGCTTTCTTT

V gene: TRBV5-1
J gene: TRBJ1-1
clone size: -
D gene: -
CDR3 protein: CASSLASGNGVTEAFF
CDR3 DNA: TGCGCCAGCAGCTTGGCCTCTGGGAACGGGGTCACTGAAGCTTTCTTT

V gene: TRBV5-1
J gene: TRBJ2-2
clone size: -
D gene: TRBD1
CDR3 protein: CASSLWTGLTGELFF
CDR3 DNA: TGCGCCAGCAGCTTGTGGACAGGGCTCACCGGGGAGCTGTTTTTT

V gene: TRBV27
J gene: TRBJ1-1
clone size: -
D gene: TRBD1
CDR3 protein: CASSPLDRAGTEAFF
CDR3 DNA: TGTGCCAGCAGTCCACTCGACAGGGCAGGGACTGAAGCTTTCTTT

V gene: TRBV19
J gene: TRBJ2-7
clone size: once
D gene: -
CDR3 protein: CASSIGLSLEQYF
CDR3 DNA: TGTGCCAGTAGTATTGGACTATCACTCGAGCAGTACTTC

V gene: TRBV28
J gene: TRBJ1-1
clone size: -
D gene: -
CDR3 protein: CASSLFAGLGRGEAFF
CDR3 DNA: TGTGCCAGCAGTTTATTCGCCGGGCTCGGGCGGGGAGAAGCTTTCTTT

V gene: TRBV7-8
J gene: TRBJ2-5
clone size: -
D gene: TRBD1
CDR3 protein: CASSRLQGEETQYF
CDR3 DNA: TGTGCCAGCAGCCGATTACAGGGGGAAGAGACCCAGTACTTC

V gene: TRBV7-2
J gene: TRBJ1-2
clone size: -
D gene: -
CDR3 protein: CASSLAGQGYGYTF
CDR3 DNA: TGTGCCAGCAGCTTAGCGGGGCAGGGGTATGGCTACACCTTC

V gene: TRBV27
J gene: TRBJ2-7
clone size: -
D gene: TRBD1
CDR3 protein: CASSTGGSYEQYF
CDR3 DNA: TGTGCCAGCAGCACAGGGGGCTCCTACGAGCAGTACTTC

V gene: TRBV7-6
J gene: TRBJ1-5
clone size: -
D gene: -
CDR3 protein: CASSLSGNQPQHF
CDR3 DNA: TGTGCCAGCAGCTTAAGCGGGAATCAGCCCCAGCATTTT

V gene: TRBV5-1
J gene: TRBJ1-2
clone size: -
D gene: TRBD1
CDR3 protein: CASSRSLDRVYTF
CDR3 DNA: TGCGCCAGCAGCCGATCCTTAGACAGGGTATACACCTTC

V gene: TRBV6-1
J gene: TRBJ2-1
clone size: -
D gene: TRBD2
CDR3 protein: CASSEGTSGGPPYEQFF
CDR3 DNA: TGTGCCAGCAGTGAAGGGACTAGCGGGGGCCCACCCTATGAGCAGTTCTTC

V gene: TRBV9
J gene: TRBJ2-2
clone size: -
D gene: -
CDR3 protein: CASSVDGRANTGELFF
CDR3 DNA: TGTGCCAGCAGCGTAGATGGCAGGGCGAACACCGGGGAGCTGTTTTTT